Sequencing of this TCR beta chain was carried out in a study of shared clonotypes between healthy human individuals. At the level of the study: Donors, aged 18 to 49, were a couple of women and three men. Overall study results and limits: Generation probabilities of non-shared clonotypes were lower (relative to those shared by all four donors).

The material for each subset, its genomic DNA, was split evenly across several immunoSEQ plates. Sequencing used immunoSEQ multiplex PCR; TCRdb keeps in-frame clones, though not all of them. This table has roughly 2.1 million clones, 90% to 95% appearing once. CD45RO-negative, CCR7-selected cells formed the naive CD8 fraction, which excluded terminally differentiated effector memory CD45RA+ cells. A note on this clone: Its cognate antigen is unknown.

CDR1 is LGHNT and CDR2 is FRNRAP in the germline V gene. There are 13 residues in the CDR3. Trimming pared 7 bases from V and 3 bases from J, leaving 10 bases between. The chain recombines TRBV12-5 with TRBJ2-1; D not resolved. Input material: naive CD8+ T cells from PBMCs. This receptor was taken from a man aged 18 to 30 in good health. Some clones in this sample may be carry-over from other donors' samples. CDR3 sequence reads: CASASGYYNEQFF. The CDR3 bases are TGTGCTAGTGCGTCAGGTTACTACAATGAGCAGTTCTTC.